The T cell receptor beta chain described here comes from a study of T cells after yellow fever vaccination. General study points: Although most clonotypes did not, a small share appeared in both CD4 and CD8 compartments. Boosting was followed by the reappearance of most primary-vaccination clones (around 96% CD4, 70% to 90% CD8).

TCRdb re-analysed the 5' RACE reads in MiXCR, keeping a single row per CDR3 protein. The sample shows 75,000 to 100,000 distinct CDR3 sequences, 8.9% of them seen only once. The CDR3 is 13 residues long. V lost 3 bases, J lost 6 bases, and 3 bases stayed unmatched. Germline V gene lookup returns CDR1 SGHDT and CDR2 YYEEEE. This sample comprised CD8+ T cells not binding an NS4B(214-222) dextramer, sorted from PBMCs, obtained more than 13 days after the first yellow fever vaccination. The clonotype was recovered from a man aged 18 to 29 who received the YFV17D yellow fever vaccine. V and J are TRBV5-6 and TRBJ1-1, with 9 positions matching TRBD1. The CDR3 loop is CASSSGTGPEAFF. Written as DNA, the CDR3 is TGTGCCAGCAGCTCGGGGACAGGGCCTGAAGCTTTCTTT.